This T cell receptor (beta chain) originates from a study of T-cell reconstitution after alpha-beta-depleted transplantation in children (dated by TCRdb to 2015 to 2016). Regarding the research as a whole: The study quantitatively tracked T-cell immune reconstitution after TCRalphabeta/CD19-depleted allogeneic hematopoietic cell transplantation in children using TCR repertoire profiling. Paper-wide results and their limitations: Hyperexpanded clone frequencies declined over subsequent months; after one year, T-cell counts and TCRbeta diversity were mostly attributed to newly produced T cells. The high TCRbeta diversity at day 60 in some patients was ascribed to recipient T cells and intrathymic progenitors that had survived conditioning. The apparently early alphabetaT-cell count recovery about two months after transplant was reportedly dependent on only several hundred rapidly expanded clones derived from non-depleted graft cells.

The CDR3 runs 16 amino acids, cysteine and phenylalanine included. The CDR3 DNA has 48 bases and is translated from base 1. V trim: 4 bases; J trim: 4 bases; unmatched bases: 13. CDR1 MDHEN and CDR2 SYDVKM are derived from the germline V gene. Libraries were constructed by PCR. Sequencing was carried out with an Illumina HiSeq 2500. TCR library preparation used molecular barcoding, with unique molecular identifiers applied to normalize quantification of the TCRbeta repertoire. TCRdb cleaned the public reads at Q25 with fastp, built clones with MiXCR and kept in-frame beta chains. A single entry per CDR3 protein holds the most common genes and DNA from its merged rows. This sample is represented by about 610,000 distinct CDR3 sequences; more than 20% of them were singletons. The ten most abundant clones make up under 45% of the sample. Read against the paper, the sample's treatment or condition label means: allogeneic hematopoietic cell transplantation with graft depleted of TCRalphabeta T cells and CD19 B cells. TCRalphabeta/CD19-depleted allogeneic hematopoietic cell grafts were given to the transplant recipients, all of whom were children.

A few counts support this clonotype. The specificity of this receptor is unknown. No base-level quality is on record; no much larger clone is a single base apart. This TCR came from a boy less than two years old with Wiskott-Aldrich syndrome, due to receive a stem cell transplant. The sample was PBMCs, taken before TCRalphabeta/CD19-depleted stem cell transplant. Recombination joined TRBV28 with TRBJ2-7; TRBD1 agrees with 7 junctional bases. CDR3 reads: CASSSTGEIDFYEQYF. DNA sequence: TGTGCCAGCAGTTCTACAGGGGAGATCGACTTTTACGAGCAGTACTTC.